This T cell receptor beta chain was identified during a study of tumor-infiltrating lymphocytes in primary liver carcinoma. As for the study in general: Patients, male and female, were 30 to 69 years old. Each of the growths was stage T1-T3 N0M0, extending roughly 4.2 to 11 cm across.

The authors made TCR beta cDNA from 500 to 600 ng total RNA with a constant-region primer. ARM-PCR was slightly modified, and three nested multiplex PCR rounds with it gave rise to the TCR beta libraries. From the multiplex PCR reads, TCRdb called clonotypes with MiXCR, one entry per CDR3 protein. This sample has around 99,000 distinct CDR3 sequences, with 55% to 75% found just once. Study-wide points: Tumor samples exhibited a significantly greater top-250-clone fraction than blood samples (p = 0.039).

Total RNA and DNA came together from around 18-30 mg of bulk tissue without cell sorting. Donors were untreated and chronically infected with HBV. Note on this clonotype: Its cognate antigen is unknown. It may be a read error: a sequence one base away is much more abundant.

The source material was tumor-adjacent normal liver tissue. The sequence was obtained from a man aged 40-49 years with primary liver carcinoma and hepatitis B virus infection.

CDR3 nucleotides: TGTGCCAGCAGCTACCAGGGAGGGCTTTACGAGCAGTACTTC. Protein product: CASSYQGGLYEQYF. The chain links TRBV5-6 to TRBJ2-7, with 7 positions matching TRBD2. CDR3 length equals 14 residues. J lost 4 bases, V lost 3 bases, and 7 bases had no gene match. Germline CDR1 SGHDT, CDR2 YYEEEE.